This T cell receptor (beta chain) was captured by sequencing in a study of blood T cell repertoires in COVID-19. The recovered donors of Cohort 3 showed two negative PCRs, clearance, or symptom resolution. Some clones are missing from TCRdb's copy, which holds only in-frame ones; the method was immunoSEQ multiplex PCR. The sample contains 250,000 to 350,000 clones, 87% of which appear only once. The germline V gene has CDR1 KGHDR and CDR2 SFDVKD. V trimming: 3 bases; J trimming: 4 bases; junction bases outside the gene matches: 20. This CDR3 contains 20 residues. The chain couples TRBV24-1 to TRBJ1-2; 9 bases line up with TRBD1. This sequence was found in a young woman who had recovered from COVID-19. The sample comprised PBMCs or T cells enriched from blood (not recorded which). CDR3 bases: TGTGCCACCAGTGATCACCCGGGGACAGGGAGTCCGGGGGGATCCTATGGCTACACCTTC. Translating it yields CATSDHPGTGSPGGSYGYTF.